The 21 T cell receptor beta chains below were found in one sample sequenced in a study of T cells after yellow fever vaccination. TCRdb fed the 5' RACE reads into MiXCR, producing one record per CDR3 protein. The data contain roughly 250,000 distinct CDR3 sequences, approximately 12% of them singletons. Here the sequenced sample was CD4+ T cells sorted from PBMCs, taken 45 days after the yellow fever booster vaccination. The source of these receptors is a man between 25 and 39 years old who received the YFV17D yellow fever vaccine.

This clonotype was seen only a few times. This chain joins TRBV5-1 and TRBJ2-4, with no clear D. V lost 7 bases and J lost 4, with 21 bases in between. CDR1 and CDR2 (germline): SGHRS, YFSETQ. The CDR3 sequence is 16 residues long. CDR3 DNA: TGCGCCAGCGCCTTTGGGCAGTATGGTGAGAAAAACATTCAGTACTTC. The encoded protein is CASAFGQYGEKNIQYF.

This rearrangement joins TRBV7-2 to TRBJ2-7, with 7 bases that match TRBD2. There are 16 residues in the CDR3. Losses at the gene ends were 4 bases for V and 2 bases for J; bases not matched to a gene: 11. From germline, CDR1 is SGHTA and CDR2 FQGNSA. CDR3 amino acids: CASSSHLTSVTYEQYF. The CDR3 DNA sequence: TGTGCCAGCAGCTCCCACCTAACTAGCGTGACCTACGAGCAGTACTTC.

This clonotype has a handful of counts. For the CDR3, the DNA is TGCAGTGTGAGACAGGACTCCTACGAGCAGTACTTC. Translating gives CSVRQDSYEQYF. V usage is TRBV20-1 and J usage is TRBJ2-7; weak D call: TRBD1 (6 bases). The ends were cut back, 7 bases at V and 0 bases at J, with 10 bases in the middle. CDR1 is DFQATT and CDR2 is SNEGSKA in the germline V gene (reference sequence). The CDR3 contains 12 residues.

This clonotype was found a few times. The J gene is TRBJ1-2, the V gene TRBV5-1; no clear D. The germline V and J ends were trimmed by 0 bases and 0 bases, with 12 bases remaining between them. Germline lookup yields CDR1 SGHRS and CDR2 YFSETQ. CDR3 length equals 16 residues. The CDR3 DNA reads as TGCGCCAGCAGCTTGGCCCGGCAGACATCTAACTATGGCTACACCTTC. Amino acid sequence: CASSLARQTSNYGYTF. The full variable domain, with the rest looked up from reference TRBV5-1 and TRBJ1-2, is KAGVTQTPRYLIKTRGQQVTLSCSPISGHRSVSWYQQTPGQGLQFLFEYFSETQRNKGNFPGRFSGRQFSNSRSEMNVSTLELGDSALYLCASSLARQTSNYGYTFGSGTRLTVV.

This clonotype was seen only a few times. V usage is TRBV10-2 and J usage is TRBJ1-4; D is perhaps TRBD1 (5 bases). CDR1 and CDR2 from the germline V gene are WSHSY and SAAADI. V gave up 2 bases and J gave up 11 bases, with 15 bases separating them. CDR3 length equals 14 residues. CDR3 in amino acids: CASSERQGKEKLFF. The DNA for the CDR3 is TGCGCCAGCAGTGAGCGGCAGGGAAAGGAGAAACTGTTTTTT.

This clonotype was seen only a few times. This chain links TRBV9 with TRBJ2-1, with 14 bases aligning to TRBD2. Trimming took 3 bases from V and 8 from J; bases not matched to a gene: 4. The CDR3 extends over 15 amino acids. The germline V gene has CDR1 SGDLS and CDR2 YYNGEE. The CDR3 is CASSEGLAGEHEQFF. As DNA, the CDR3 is TGTGCCAGCAGCGAGGGACTAGCGGGAGAGCATGAGCAGTTCTTC.

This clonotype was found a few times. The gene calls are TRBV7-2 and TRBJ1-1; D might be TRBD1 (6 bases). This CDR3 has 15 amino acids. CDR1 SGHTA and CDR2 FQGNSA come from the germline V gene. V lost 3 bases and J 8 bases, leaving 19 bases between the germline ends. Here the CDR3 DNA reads TGTGCCAGCAGCTTCGTACGGGACACCTTCACCGAAGCTTTCTTT. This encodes CASSFVRDTFTEAFF.

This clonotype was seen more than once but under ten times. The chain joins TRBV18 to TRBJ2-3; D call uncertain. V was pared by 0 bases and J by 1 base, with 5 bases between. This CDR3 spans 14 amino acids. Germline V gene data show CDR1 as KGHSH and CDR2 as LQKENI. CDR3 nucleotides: TGTGCCAGCTCACCACCGGCGGGCACAGATACGCAGTATTTT. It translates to CASSPPAGTDTQYF.

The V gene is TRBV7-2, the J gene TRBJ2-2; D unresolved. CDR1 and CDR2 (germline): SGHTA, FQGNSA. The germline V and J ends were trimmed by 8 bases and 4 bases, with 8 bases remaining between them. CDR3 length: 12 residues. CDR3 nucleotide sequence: TGTGCCAGCGGTCCCATCACCGGGGAGCTGTTTTTT. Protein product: CASGPITGELFF.

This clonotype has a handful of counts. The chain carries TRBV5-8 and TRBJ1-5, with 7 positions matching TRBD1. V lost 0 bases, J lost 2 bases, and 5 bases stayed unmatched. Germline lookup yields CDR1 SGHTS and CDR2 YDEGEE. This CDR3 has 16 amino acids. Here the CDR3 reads CASSLERGHGNQPQHF. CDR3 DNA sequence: TGTGCCAGCAGCTTGGAGAGGGGGCACGGCAATCAGCCCCAGCATTTT.

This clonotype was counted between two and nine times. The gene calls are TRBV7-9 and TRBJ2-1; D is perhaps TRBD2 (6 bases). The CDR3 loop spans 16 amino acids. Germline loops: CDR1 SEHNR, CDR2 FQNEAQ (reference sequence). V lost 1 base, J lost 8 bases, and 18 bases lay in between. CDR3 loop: CASSLVLAERDDEQFF. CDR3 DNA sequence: TGTGCCAGCAGCTTAGTTTTAGCGGAAAGGGACGATGAGCAGTTCTTC.

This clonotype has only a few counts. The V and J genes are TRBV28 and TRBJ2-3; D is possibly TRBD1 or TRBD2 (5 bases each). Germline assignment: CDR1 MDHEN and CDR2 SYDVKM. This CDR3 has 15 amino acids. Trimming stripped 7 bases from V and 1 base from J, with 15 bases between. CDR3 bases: TGTGCCAGCATGACCTCCGGGGACGGCACAGATACGCAGTATTTT. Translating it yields CASMTSGDGTDTQYF. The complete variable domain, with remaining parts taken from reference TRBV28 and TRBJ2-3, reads DVKVTQSSRYLVKRTGEKVFLECVQDMDHENMFWYRQDPGLGLRLIYFSYDVKMKEKGDIPEGYSVSREKKERFSLILESASTNQTSMYLCASMTSGDGTDTQYFGPGTRLTVL.

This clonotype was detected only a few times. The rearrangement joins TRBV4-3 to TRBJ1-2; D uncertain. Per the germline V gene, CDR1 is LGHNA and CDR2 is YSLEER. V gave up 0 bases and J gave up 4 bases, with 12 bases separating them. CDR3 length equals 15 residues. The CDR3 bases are TGCGCCAGCAGCCAAGATAGCCTCTCCCCCTATGGCTACACCTTC. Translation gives CASSQDSLSPYGYTF.

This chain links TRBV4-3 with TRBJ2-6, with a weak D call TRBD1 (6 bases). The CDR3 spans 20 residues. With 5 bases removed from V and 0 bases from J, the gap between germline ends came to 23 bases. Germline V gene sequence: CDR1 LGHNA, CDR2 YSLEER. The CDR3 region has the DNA TGCGCCAGCAGCGCCAAGCCCGGGACAACGAGGAGCTCTGGGGCCAACGTCCTGACTTTC. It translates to CASSAKPGTTRSSGANVLTF.

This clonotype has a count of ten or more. CDR3 amino acids: CASRGNYEQYF. The CDR3 nucleotides are TGTGCCAGCAGGGGGAACTACGAGCAGTACTTC. The chain couples TRBV4-2 to TRBJ2-7, with D unclear. This CDR3 has 11 amino acids. V dropped 6 bases and J dropped 3 bases, with 6 bases sitting between them. CDR1 is LGHNA and CDR2 is YNFKEQ in the germline V gene.

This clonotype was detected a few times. CDR3: CASSEDRGETQYF. The CDR3 coding sequence is TGTGCCAGCAGTGAGGACAGGGGAGAGACCCAGTACTTC. The J gene is TRBJ2-5, the V gene TRBV2; TRBD1 matches at 9 bases. The CDR3 contains 13 residues. The germline gives CDR1 SNHLY, CDR2 FYNNEI. With 3 bases clipped from V and 4 bases from J, the junction kept 0 bases outside the gene matches.

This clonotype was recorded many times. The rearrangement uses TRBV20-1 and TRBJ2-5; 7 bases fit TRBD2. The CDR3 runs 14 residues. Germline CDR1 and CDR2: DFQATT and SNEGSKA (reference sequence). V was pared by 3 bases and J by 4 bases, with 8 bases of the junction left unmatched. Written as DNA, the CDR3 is TGCAGTGCTAGGCGGGGGAGTTCGGGAGAGACCCAGTACTTC. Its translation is CSARRGSSGETQYF.

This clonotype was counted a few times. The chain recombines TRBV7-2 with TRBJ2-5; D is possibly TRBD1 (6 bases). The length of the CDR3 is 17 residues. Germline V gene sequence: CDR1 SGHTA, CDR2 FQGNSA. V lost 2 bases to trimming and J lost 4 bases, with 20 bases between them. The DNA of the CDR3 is TGTGCCAGCAGCTTAATGAGAACAAGGGGGTACCGAGAGACCCAGTACTTC. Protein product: CASSLMRTRGYRETQYF. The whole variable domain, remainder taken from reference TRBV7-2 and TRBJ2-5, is GAGVSQSPSNKVTEKGKDVELRCDPISGHTALYWYRQSLGQGLEFLIYFQGNSAPDKSGLPSDRFSAERTGGSVSTLTIQRTQQEDSAVYLCASSLMRTRGYRETQYFGPGTRLLVL.

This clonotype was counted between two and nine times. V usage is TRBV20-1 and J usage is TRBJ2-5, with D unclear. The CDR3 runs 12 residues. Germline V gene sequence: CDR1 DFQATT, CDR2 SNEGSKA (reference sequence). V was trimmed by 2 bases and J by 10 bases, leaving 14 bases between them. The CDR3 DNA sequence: TGCAGTGCTAGAAGCCAGCTTCTGGTCCAGTACTTC. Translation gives CSARSQLLVQYF.

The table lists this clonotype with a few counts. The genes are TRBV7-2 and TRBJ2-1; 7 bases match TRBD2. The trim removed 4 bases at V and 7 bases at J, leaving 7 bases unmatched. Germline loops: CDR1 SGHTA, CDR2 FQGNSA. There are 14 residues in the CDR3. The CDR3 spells CASSSPPRGNEQFF. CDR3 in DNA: TGTGCCAGCAGCTCCCCCCCGCGGGGGAATGAGCAGTTCTTC.

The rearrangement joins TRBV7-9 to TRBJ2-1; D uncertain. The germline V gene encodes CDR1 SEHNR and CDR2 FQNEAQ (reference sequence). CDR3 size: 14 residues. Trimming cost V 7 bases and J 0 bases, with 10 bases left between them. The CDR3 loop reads CASIRGSSYNEQFF. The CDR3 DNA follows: TGTGCCAGCATCCGCGGTAGCTCCTACAATGAGCAGTTCTTC.